This TCR beta chain emerged from a study of shared clonotypes between healthy human individuals. The study, taken as a whole, reports: Investigators collected only blood, and repertoires in tissues likely differ.

The protocol was immunoSEQ multiplex PCR, while the TCRdb copy is restricted to in-frame clones and leaves out a portion. Here the sample spans a few million clones, 92% being singletons. The CDR3 consists of 14 residues. Germline V gene lookup returns CDR1 SGDLS and CDR2 YYNGEE. V lost 0 bases and J lost 5, with 9 bases in between. As for this clone: The antigen is undetermined.

V gene TRBV9 combines with J gene TRBJ2-1; D uncertain. The sample was naive CD4+ T cells from PBMCs. As for subset: CD45RA+ positively selected. The TCR originated in a man aged 18-30 years in good health. Some clones in this sample may be carry-over from other donors' samples. The CDR3 DNA follows: TGTGCCAGCAGCGTAGAGACGGTTGACAATGAGCAGTTCTTC. Its translation is CASSVETVDNEQFF.